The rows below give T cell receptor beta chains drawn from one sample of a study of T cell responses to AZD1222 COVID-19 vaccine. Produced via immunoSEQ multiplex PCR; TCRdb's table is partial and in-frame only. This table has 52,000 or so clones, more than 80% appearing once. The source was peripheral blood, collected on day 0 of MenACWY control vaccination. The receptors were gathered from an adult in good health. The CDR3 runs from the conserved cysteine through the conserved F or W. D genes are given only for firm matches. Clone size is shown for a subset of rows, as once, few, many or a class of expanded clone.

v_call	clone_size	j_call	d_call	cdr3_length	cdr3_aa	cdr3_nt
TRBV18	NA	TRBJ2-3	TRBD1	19	CASSPILATRGRGADTQYF	TGTGCCAGCTCACCAATTTTAGCCACCAGGGGGCGAGGGGCAGATACGCAGTATTTT
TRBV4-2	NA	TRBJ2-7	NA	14	CASSQDVRTYEQYF	TGTGCCAGCAGCCAAGACGTCCGGACCTACGAGCAGTACTTC
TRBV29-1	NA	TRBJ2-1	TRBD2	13	CSVEVAGGGEQFF	TGCAGCGTTGAAGTAGCGGGAGGGGGTGAGCAGTTCTTC
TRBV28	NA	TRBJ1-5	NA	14	CASKGWFSNQPQHF	TGTGCCAGCAAGGGATGGTTTAGCAATCAGCCCCAGCATTTT
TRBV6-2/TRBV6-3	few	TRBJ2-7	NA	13	CASSRMVSYEQYF	TGTGCCAGCAGCCGGATGGTTTCCTACGAGCAGTACTTC
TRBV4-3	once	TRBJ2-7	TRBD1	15	CASSQEGTGTYEQYF	TGCGCCAGCAGCCAAGAAGGGACAGGGACCTACGAGCAGTACTTC
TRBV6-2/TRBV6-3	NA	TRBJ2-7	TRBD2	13	CASSIAGGYEQYF	TGTGCCAGCAGTATAGCGGGAGGCTACGAGCAGTACTTC
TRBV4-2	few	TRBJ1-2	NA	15	CASSQDVTGRYGYTF	TGTGCCAGCAGCCAAGATGTCACCGGGAGGTATGGCTACACCTTC
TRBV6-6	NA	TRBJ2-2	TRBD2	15	CASRVGLAGVVELFF	TGTGCCAGCAGAGTCGGACTAGCGGGAGTGGTGGAGCTGTTTTTT
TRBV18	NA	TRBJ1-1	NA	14	CASSPPSGIAEAFF	TGTGCCAGCTCACCACCCTCAGGGATCGCTGAAGCTTTCTTT
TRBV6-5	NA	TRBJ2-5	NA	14	CASSLRGTDGTQYF	TGTGCCAGCAGTTTACGCGGGACGGACGGGACCCAGTACTTC
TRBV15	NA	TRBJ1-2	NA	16	CATSRDLARVIGGYTF	TGTGCCACCAGCAGAGATCTGGCCAGGGTAATAGGTGGCTACACCTTC
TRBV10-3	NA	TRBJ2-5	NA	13	CAINRDNQETQYF	TGTGCCATCAACCGGGACAACCAAGAGACCCAGTACTTC
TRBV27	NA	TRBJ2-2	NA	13	CASAGGSHGELFF	TGTGCCAGCGCCGGAGGGTCTCACGGGGAGCTGTTTTTT
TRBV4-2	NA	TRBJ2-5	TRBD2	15	CASSQDGLAGETQYF	TGTGCCAGCAGCCAAGACGGACTAGCCGGAGAGACCCAGTACTTC
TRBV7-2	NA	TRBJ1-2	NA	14	CASSLHPELYGYTF	TGTGCCAGCAGCCTACATCCGGAGCTCTATGGCTACACCTTC
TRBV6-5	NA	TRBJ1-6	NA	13	CASTKGLPSPLHF	TGTGCCAGCACCAAGGGACTGCCTTCACCCCTCCACTTT
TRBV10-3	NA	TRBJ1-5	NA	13	CAISEMVEGPQHF	TGTGCCATCAGTGAGATGGTGGAAGGGCCCCAGCATTTT
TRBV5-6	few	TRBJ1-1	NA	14	CASSPGRPNTEAFF	TGTGCCAGCAGCCCGGGACGGCCTAACACTGAAGCTTTCTTT
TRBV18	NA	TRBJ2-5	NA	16	CASNPENKAGVGTQYF	TGTGCCAGCAACCCAGAGAACAAGGCCGGAGTTGGGACCCAGTACTTC
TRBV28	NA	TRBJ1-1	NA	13	CASRYDANTEAFF	TGTGCCAGCAGATATGACGCGAACACTGAAGCTTTCTTT
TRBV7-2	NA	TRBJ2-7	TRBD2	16	CASTSGLAGGTYEQYF	TGTGCCAGCACCTCCGGACTAGCGGGGGGGACCTACGAGCAGTACTTC
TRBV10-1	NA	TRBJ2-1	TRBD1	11	CASSSGTAQFF	TGCGCCAGCAGCTCCGGGACAGCCCAGTTCTTC
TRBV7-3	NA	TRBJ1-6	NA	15	CASSLRSGGNSPLHF	TGTGCCAGCAGCTTAAGGTCGGGGGGCAATTCACCCCTCCACTTT
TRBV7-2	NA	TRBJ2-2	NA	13	CASSSGNSGELFF	TGTGCCAGCTCCTCAGGGAACTCCGGGGAGCTGTTTTTT
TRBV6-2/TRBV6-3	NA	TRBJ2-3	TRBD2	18	CASSPNPGLAGDIDTQYF	TGTGCCAGCAGCCCCAACCCGGGACTAGCGGGAGATATAGATACGCAGTATTTT
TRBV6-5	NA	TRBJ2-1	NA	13	CASRDWTDTKGFF	TGTGCCAGCAGGGATTGGACGGACACGAAGGGCTTCTTC
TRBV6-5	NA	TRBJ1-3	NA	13	CASSPSYGNTIYF	TGTGCCAGCAGTCCCTCGTACGGAAACACCATATATTTT
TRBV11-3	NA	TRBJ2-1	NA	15	CASSLDRRQPNEQFF	TGTGCCAGCAGCTTAGATCGGCGACAGCCCAATGAGCAGTTCTTC
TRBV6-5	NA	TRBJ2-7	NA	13	CASRGTWSAEQYF	TGTGCCAGCAGAGGGACTTGGAGTGCCGAGCAGTACTTC